Each of the 21 T cell receptor beta chains below was sequenced from the same sample in a study of CD8+ T cells in alopecia areata. Sequencing used cDNA as its template, made by extracting RNA and reverse transcribing it. Some clones are missing from TCRdb's copy, which holds only in-frame ones; the method was immunoSEQ multiplex PCR. This table has 100,000 to 150,000 clones, about 57% appearing once. The sample consisted of CD4+ T cells sorted from blood, taken at week 0. These receptors originate from a human donor with alopecia areata.

The chain is built from TRBV19 and TRBJ1-2; possibly TRBD1 for D (5 bases). This CDR3 comprises 15 residues. Germline CDR1 and CDR2: LNHDA and SQIVND (reference sequence). V lost 5 bases and J 4 bases, leaving 17 bases between the germline ends. As DNA, the CDR3 is TGTGCCAGTAGTGCGACCCCAGGGTCGTTCTATGGCTACACCTTC. Residues: CASSATPGSFYGYTF.

The chain joins TRBV5-1 to TRBJ1-2; D remains ambiguous. CDR1 is SGHRS, CDR2 YFSETQ, per germline. V was pared by 0 bases and J by 6 bases, with 12 bases between. The CDR3 extends over 14 amino acids. The DNA of the CDR3 is TGCGCCAGCAGCTTGGAGGCCGGGGTCCATGGCTACACCTTC. Translation gives CASSLEAGVHGYTF. Using reference TRBV5-1 and TRBJ1-2 for the parts outside the CDR3, the full variable domain is KAGVTQTPRYLIKTRGQQVTLSCSPISGHRSVSWYQQTPGQGLQFLFEYFSETQRNKGNFPGRFSGRQFSNSRSEMNVSTLELGDSALYLCASSLEAGVHGYTFGSGTRLTVV.

In its sample, this clone was seen a few times. V and J are TRBV7-2 and TRBJ2-4, with 8 bases fitting TRBD1. CDR3 size: 13 residues. Germline V gives CDR1 SGHTA, CDR2 FQGNSA. Unmatched junction bases numbered 6, after V lost 5 bases and J lost 9 bases. Here the CDR3 reads CASSAGQGGIQYF. Written as DNA, the CDR3 is TGTGCCAGCAGCGCAGGACAGGGCGGCATTCAGTACTTC.

The V gene is TRBV19, the J gene TRBJ1-1, with unresolved D. The germline V gene encodes CDR1 LNHDA and CDR2 SQIVND (reference sequence). The CDR3 loop spans 14 amino acids. V was pared by 3 bases and J by 5 bases, with 13 bases between. The CDR3 region has the DNA TGTGCCAGTAGTATTATAGGGCGCCAGACTGAAGCTTTCTTT. It is translated as CASSIIGRQTEAFF.

This chain connects TRBV30 to TRBJ1-4, with no clear D. V lost 1 base to trimming and J lost 5 bases, with 8 bases between them. Per germline, CDR1 GTSNPN and CDR2 SVGIG (reference sequence). The CDR3 runs 13 residues. The chain's CDR3 is CAWSGRANEKLFF. CDR3 in DNA: TGTGCCTGGAGTGGACGGGCAAATGAAAAACTGTTTTTT.

This clone was picked up a small number of times. The gene calls are TRBV5-6 and TRBJ2-5; D not resolved. The CDR3 is 13 amino acids. CDR1 and CDR2 (germline): SGHDT, YYEEEE. Trimming took 0 bases from V and 4 from J, leaving 7 bases between them. The CDR3 spells CASSLGRRETQYF. CDR3 DNA: TGTGCCAGCAGCTTGGGTCGACGAGAGACCCAGTACTTC.

The chain combines TRBV19 with TRBJ2-2; D ambiguous. The CDR3 has 14 amino acids. Germline assignment: CDR1 LNHDA and CDR2 SQIVND (reference sequence). Trimming removed 8 bases at V and 4 bases at J, with 14 bases between. The CDR3, as DNA: TGTGCCAGTCTCCCGACCTCGAGCACCGGGGAGCTGTTTTTT. This encodes CASLPTSSTGELFF.

The genes are TRBV7-2 and TRBJ2-3, with 8 bases lining up with TRBD1. CDR3 length: 15 amino acids. J was trimmed by 0 bases and V by 5 bases; bases with no gene match: 4. Germline V CDR1 and CDR2: SGHTA, FQGNSA. CDR3: CASSDQGASTDTQYF. The CDR3 DNA is TGTGCCAGCAGCGACCAGGGGGCTAGCACAGATACGCAGTATTTT.

This clone occurred once. The chain combines TRBV5-1 with TRBJ2-1; 7 nucleotides align to TRBD2. V shed 2 bases and J 5 bases; nucleotides not matched to a gene: 1. The CDR3 is 13 residues long. Germline lookup yields CDR1 SGHRS and CDR2 YFSETQ. For the CDR3, the DNA is TGCGCCAGCAGCTTTGGGGGGGACAATGAGCAGTTCTTC. It codes for CASSFGGDNEQFF.

The V and J genes are TRBV9 and TRBJ1-2; tentative D call: TRBD1 (5 bases). V dropped 3 bases and J dropped 7 bases, with 19 bases sitting between them. From germline, CDR1 is SGDLS and CDR2 YYNGEE. The CDR3 sequence is 15 residues long. The CDR3 sequence: CASSEGPKGFGGYTF. CDR3 coding DNA: TGTGCCAGCAGCGAGGGGCCGAAGGGGTTTGGTGGCTACACCTTC.

The chain recombines TRBV9 with TRBJ2-1, with D possibly matching TRBD2 (6 bases). The germline CDR1 and CDR2 sequences are SGDLS and YYNGEE. Trimming shortened V by 0 bases and J by 1 base, and 11 bases separated the two germline ends. This CDR3 has 16 residues. In DNA form, the CDR3 reads TGTGCCAGCAGCGTAGGTGGGACTCCTTCCTACAATGAGCAGTTCTTC. Residues: CASSVGGTPSYNEQFF.

The chain uses TRBV9 and TRBJ2-5, with TRBD2 matching 10 bases. The ends lost 3 bases at V and 4 bases at J; junction bases unmatched: 3. Germline assignment: CDR1 SGDLS and CDR2 YYNGEE. This CDR3 spans 14 amino acids. The CDR3 bases are TGTGCCAGCAGCGCCAGCGGGGGGGTAGAGACCCAGTACTTC. It is translated as CASSASGGVETQYF.

This clone has just a few counts. The CDR3 bases are TGTGCCAGCAGTTTATGGGGGGTCCAAGAGACCCAGTACTTC. Translated, it gives CASSLWGVQETQYF. The V call is TRBV28, the J call TRBJ2-5; D possibly matches TRBD1 or TRBD2 (5 bases each). The CDR3 is made up of 14 amino acids. Trimming stripped 0 bases from V and 1 base from J, with 6 bases between. Germline V gives CDR1 MDHEN, CDR2 SYDVKM.

The rearrangement links TRBV30 to TRBJ1-5; TRBD1 matches at 8 bases. Germline V CDR1 and CDR2: GTSNPN, SVGIG (reference sequence). The V and J ends lost 3 bases and 5 bases, in that order; junction bases with no gene match: 3. The CDR3 is 13 residues long. This chain's CDR3 is CAWSGQGDQPQHF. CDR3 coding DNA: TGTGCCTGGAGCGGACAGGGTGATCAGCCCCAGCATTTT.

This chain connects TRBV9 to TRBJ1-4; tentative D call: TRBD1 (6 bases). The V end lost 0 bases, the J end lost 7 bases, and 10 bases lay between the germline ends. The CDR3 totals 14 residues. Germline CDR1 SGDLS, CDR2 YYNGEE. CDR3 amino acids: CASSVEQGSEKLFF. Written as DNA, the CDR3 is TGTGCCAGCAGCGTAGAGCAGGGGAGTGAAAAACTGTTTTTT.

A few counts support this clone. The V gene is TRBV7-2, the J gene TRBJ2-5; D is uncertain. This CDR3 region has 15 residues. CDR1 is SGHTA and CDR2 is FQGNSA in the germline V gene. Trimming shortened V by 3 bases and J by 5 bases, and 16 bases separated the two germline ends. Here the CDR3 reads CASSFMVSSRETQYF. The DNA of the CDR3 is TGTGCCAGCAGCTTTATGGTTAGCTCTAGGGAGACCCAGTACTTC.

This clone was seen a single time. This chain connects TRBV9 to TRBJ2-3; 7 nucleotides line up with TRBD2. CDR1 is SGDLS, CDR2 YYNGEE, per germline. V lost 0 bases and J lost 2; bases outside the gene matches: 9. The CDR3 covers 17 residues. The CDR3 loop reads CASSVEVAGEVTDTQYF. In DNA form, the CDR3 reads TGTGCCAGCAGCGTAGAAGTTGCGGGGGAGGTCACAGATACGCAGTATTTT.

The CDR3: CASSLGDSYNEQFF. The CDR3 nucleotides read TGCGCCAGCAGCTTGGGTGATAGCTATAATGAGCAGTTCTTC. The V call is TRBV5-1, the J call TRBJ2-1; D is ambiguous. This CDR3 region has 14 residues. Germline lookup yields CDR1 SGHRS and CDR2 YFSETQ. Trimming removed 0 bases at V and 7 bases at J, with 11 bases between. The variable domain in full, with the rest retrieved from reference TRBV5-1 and TRBJ2-1, is KAGVTQTPRYLIKTRGQQVTLSCSPISGHRSVSWYQQTPGQGLQFLFEYFSETQRNKGNFPGRFSGRQFSNSRSEMNVSTLELGDSALYLCASSLGDSYNEQFFGPGTRLTVL.

This clone has just a few counts. V is TRBV27 and J is TRBJ2-1, with a possible D match to TRBD2 (6 bases). This CDR3 contains 14 residues. CDR1 and CDR2 from the germline V gene are MNHEY and SMNVEV (reference sequence). V lost 7 bases, J lost 8 bases, and 18 bases lay in between. CDR3 bases: TGTGCCAGCACCTGGCGGGGCGGGACCGATGAGCAGTTCTTC. It is translated as CASTWRGGTDEQFF.

This chain links TRBV7-2 with TRBJ1-3, with D unresolved. V lost 7 bases to trimming and J lost 0 bases, with 13 bases between them. Germline V lookup: CDR1 SGHTA, CDR2 FQGNSA. The length of the CDR3 is 15 residues. In nucleotides, the CDR3 is TGTGCCAGCACCGCGGGAGGTGGCTCTGGAAACACCATATATTTT. It is translated as CASTAGGGSGNTIYF.

In this sample, this clone turned up a few times. The chain combines TRBV7-2 with TRBJ1-4; 8 positions agree with TRBD1. The CDR3 has 14 amino acids. J gave up 7 bases and V 7 bases, and 8 bases lay outside the gene matches. Germline CDR1 reads SGHTA; CDR2 reads FQGNSA. CDR3 DNA: TGTGCCAGCACAAGGACAGGGTCGGGTGAAAAACTGTTTTTT. This encodes CASTRTGSGEKLFF.